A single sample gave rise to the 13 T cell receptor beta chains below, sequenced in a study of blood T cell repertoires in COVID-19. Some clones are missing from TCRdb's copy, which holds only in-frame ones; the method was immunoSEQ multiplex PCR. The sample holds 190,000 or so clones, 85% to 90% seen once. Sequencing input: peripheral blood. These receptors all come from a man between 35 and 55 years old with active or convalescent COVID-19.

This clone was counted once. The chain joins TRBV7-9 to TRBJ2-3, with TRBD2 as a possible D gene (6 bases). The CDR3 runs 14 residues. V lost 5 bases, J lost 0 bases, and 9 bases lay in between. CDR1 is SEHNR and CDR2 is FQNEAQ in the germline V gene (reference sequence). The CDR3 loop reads CASSPGTSTDTQYF. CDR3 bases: TGTGCCAGCAGCCCCGGGACTAGCACAGATACGCAGTATTTT. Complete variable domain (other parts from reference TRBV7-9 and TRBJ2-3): DTGVSQNPRHKITKRGQNVTFRCDPISEHNRLYWYRQTLGQGPEFLTYFQNEAQLEKSRLLSDRFSAERPKGSFSTLEIQRTEQGDSAMYLCASSPGTSTDTQYFGPGTRLTVL.

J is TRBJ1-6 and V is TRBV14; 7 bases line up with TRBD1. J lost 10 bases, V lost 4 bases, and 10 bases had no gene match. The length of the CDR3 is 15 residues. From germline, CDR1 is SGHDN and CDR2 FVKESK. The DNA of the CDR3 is TGTGCCAGCAGCCCAATAGGCAGGGGGAACTCACCCCTCCACTTT. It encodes CASSPIGRGNSPLHF. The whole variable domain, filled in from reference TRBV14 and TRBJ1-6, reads EAGVTQFPSHSVIEKGQTVTLRCDPISGHDNLYWYRRVMGKEIKFLLHFVKESKQDESGMPNNRFLAERTGGTYSTLKVQPAELEDSGVYFCASSPIGRGNSPLHFGNGTRLTVT.

CDR3 bases: TGTGCCAGCACCGCACCCTCCGGGACAGGGCATGAGACTGAAGCTTTCTTT. Translating gives CASTAPSGTGHETEAFF. The chain joins TRBV28 to TRBJ1-1; 9 positions agree with TRBD1. This CDR3 has 17 residues. V gave up 7 bases and J gave up 5 bases; unmatched junction bases: 17. Germline V CDR1 and CDR2: MDHEN, SYDVKM.

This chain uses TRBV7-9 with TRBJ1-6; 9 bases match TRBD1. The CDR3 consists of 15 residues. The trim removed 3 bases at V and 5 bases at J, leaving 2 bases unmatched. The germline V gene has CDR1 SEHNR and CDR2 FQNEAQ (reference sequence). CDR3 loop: CASSFGDRDNSPLHF. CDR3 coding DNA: TGTGCCAGCAGCTTCGGGGACAGGGATAATTCACCCCTCCACTTT.

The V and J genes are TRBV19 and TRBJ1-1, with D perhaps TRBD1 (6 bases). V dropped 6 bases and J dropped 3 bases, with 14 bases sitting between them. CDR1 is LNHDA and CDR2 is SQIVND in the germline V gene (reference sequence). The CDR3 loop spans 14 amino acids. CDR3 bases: TGTGCCAGTAGAACGACAGGTGCGGACACTGAAGCTTTCTTT. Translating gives CASRTTGADTEAFF.

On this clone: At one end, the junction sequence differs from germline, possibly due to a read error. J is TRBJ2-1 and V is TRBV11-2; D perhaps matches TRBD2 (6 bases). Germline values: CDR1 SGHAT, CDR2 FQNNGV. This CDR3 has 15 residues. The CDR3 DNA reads TGTGCCAGCAGAGGAGGGACCCGCTCCTTCAATGAGCAGTTCTTC. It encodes CASRGGTRSFNEQFF.

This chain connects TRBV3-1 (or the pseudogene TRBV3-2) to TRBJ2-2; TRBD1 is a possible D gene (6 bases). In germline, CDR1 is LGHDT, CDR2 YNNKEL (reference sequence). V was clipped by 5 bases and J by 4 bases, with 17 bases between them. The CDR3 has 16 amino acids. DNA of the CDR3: TGTGCCAGCAGCAAACGAGGGGGAGTGGGCACCGGGGAGCTGTTTTTT. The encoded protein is CASSKRGGVGTGELFF.

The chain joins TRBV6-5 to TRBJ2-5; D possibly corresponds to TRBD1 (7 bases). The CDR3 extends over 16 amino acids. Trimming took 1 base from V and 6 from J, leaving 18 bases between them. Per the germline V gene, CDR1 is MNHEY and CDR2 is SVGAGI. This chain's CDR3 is CASSYWGDRKRKTQYF. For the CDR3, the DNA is TGTGCCAGCAGTTACTGGGGGGACAGAAAAAGAAAGACCCAGTACTTC.

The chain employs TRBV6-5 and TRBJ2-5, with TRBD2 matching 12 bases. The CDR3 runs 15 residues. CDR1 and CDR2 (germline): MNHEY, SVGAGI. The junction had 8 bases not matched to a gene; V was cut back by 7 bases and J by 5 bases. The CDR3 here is CASNRLAGVVETQYF. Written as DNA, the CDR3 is TGTGCCAGCAACCGACTAGCGGGGGTCGTGGAGACCCAGTACTTC.

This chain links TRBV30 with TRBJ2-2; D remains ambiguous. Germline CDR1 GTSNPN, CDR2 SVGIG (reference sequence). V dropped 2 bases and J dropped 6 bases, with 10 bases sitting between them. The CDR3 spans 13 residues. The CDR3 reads CAWSTGFSGELFF. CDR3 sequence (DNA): TGTGCCTGGAGTACCGGGTTTTCCGGGGAGCTGTTTTTT.

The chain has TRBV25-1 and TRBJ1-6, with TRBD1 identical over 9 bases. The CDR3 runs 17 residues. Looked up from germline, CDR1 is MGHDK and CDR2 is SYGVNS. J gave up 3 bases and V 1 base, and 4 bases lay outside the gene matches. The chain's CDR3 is CASSELGQGNYNSPLHF. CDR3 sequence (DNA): TGTGCCAGCAGTGAATTGGGACAGGGCAACTATAATTCACCCCTCCACTTT.

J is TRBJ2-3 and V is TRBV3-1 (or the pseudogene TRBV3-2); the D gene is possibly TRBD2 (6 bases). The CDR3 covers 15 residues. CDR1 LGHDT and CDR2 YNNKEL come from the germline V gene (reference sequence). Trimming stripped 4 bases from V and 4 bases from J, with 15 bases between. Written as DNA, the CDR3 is TGTGCCAGCAGCCCGGAGGGCGCCGGGGCAGATACGCAGTATTTT. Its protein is CASSPEGAGADTQYF.

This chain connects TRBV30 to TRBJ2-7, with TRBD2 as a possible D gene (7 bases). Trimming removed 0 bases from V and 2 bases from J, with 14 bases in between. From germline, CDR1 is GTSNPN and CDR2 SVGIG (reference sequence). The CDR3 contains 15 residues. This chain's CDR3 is CAWSVGGAAPYEQYF. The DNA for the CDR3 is TGTGCCTGGAGTGTGGGGGGGGCCGCACCCTACGAGCAGTACTTC.